This TCR beta chain was identified during a study of blood T cell repertoires in COVID-19. Sequencing used immunoSEQ multiplex PCR; TCRdb keeps in-frame clones, though not all of them. Of about 140,000 clones in the sample, 70% to 90% were seen once. Germline lookup yields CDR1 SEHNR and CDR2 FQNEAQ (reference sequence). Trimming took 2 bases from V and 7 from J, leaving 9 bases between them. CDR3 length: 14 amino acids. The chain employs TRBV7-9 and TRBJ1-6; no reliable D call. Sequencing was performed on peripheral blood. The receptor was isolated from a middle-aged man with acute or convalescent COVID-19. CDR3 residues: CASSLREGNSPLHF. The DNA for the CDR3 is TGTGCCAGCAGCTTAAGAGAGGGCAATTCACCCCTCCACTTT.